The 20 T cell receptor beta chains below come from one sample, sequenced in a study of T cells after yellow fever vaccination. Each CDR3 protein gets one entry after TCRdb re-called the 5' RACE reads with MiXCR. Of nearly 300,000 distinct CDR3 sequences in the sample, approximately 8% were seen once. The material sequenced was CD4+ T cells sorted from PBMCs, taken 5 days after the yellow fever booster vaccination. The origin of the receptors is a man aged 18 to 35 who received the YFV17D yellow fever vaccine.

V gene TRBV4-2 combines with J gene TRBJ1-5, with D hard to call. Trimming removed 1 base at V and 7 bases at J, with 11 bases between. CDR3 length equals 14 residues. Germline CDR1 is LGHNA and CDR2 is YNFKEQ. CDR3 DNA: TGTGCCAGCAGCCAAGGGACTCTGGGGCAGCCCCAGCATTTT. Protein sequence: CASSQGTLGQPQHF.

This clonotype was found a few times. The V and J genes are TRBV20-1 and TRBJ1-2, with TRBD1 matching 10 bases. CDR1 DFQATT and CDR2 SNEGSKA come from the germline V gene (reference sequence). The CDR3 loop spans 14 amino acids. Trimming removed 3 bases from V and 4 bases from J; junction bases left unmatched: 5. The CDR3 sequence: CSASLRDRGYGYTF. CDR3 bases: TGCAGTGCTAGTCTCCGGGACAGGGGCTATGGCTACACCTTC.

The V call is TRBV5-1, the J call TRBJ2-3; 9 nucleotides line up with TRBD2. The CDR3 contains 16 residues. Per germline, CDR1 SGHRS and CDR2 YFSETQ. Unmatched junction bases numbered 4, after V lost 0 bases and J lost 2 bases. In DNA, the CDR3 is TGCGCCAGCAGCTTGGGTGGACTAGCGAACACAGATACGCAGTATTTT. It codes for CASSLGGLANTDTQYF.

This clonotype was counted between two and nine times. V and J are TRBV3-1 and TRBJ2-6; no reliable D call. Germline values: CDR1 LGHDT, CDR2 YNNKEL (reference sequence). The CDR3 sequence is 17 residues long. The V and J ends lost 3 bases and 0 bases respectively, with 12 bases between them. Written as DNA, the CDR3 is TGTGCCAGCAGCCAGGGCGGTTGGAGCTCTGGGGCCAACGTCCTGACTTTC. Amino acid sequence: CASSQGGWSSGANVLTF.

This clonotype was seen ten or more times. The chain is built from TRBV3-1 and TRBJ1-6; D is uncertain. The germline V gene encodes CDR1 LGHDT and CDR2 YNNKEL (reference sequence). The CDR3 is made up of 14 amino acids. V lost 0 bases, J lost 9 bases, and 9 bases lay in between. The DNA for the CDR3 is TGTGCCAGCAGCCAAGAGCGTTTGGCTTCACCCCTCCACTTT. It specifies CASSQERLASPLHF.

This clonotype has a count of ten or more. The chain couples TRBV29-1 to TRBJ1-5; no firm D call. V was cut by 5 bases and J by 5 bases, with 10 bases left in between. Germline V gives CDR1 SQVTM, CDR2 ANQGSEA. The CDR3 runs to 12 residues. The CDR3 reads CSVSSADQPQHF. CDR3 coding DNA: TGCAGCGTTTCTTCGGCCGATCAGCCCCAGCATTTT.

This clonotype was picked up many times. V and J are TRBV6-6 and TRBJ1-1, with no clear D. Trimming took 4 bases from V and 0 from J, leaving 9 bases between them. The CDR3 extends over 14 amino acids. Germline V gene lookup returns CDR1 MNHNY and CDR2 SVGAGI (reference sequence). CDR3 amino acids: CASSSNPLNTEAFF. DNA for the CDR3: TGTGCCAGCAGTTCCAACCCCCTGAACACTGAAGCTTTCTTT.

This clonotype was seen at least ten times. V and J are TRBV18 and TRBJ2-3; TRBD1 is a possible D gene (6 bases). The germline V gene has CDR1 KGHSH and CDR2 LQKENI. Trimming shortened V by 3 bases and J by 4 bases, and 14 bases separated the two germline ends. There are 15 residues in the CDR3. The CDR3 nucleotides are TGTGCCAGCTCACCCTCCGCAGGGGCCTCAGATACGCAGTATTTT. Amino acids: CASSPSAGASDTQYF.

A few counts support this clonotype. The gene calls are TRBV5-1 and TRBJ2-7, with 9 bases matching TRBD1. This CDR3 contains 16 residues. The junction had 7 bases not matched to a gene; V was cut back by 0 bases and J by 3 bases. The germline gives CDR1 SGHRS, CDR2 YFSETQ. CDR3 residues: CASSLGQGGPLYEQYF. The CDR3 bases are TGCGCCAGCAGCTTGGGACAGGGGGGACCACTCTACGAGCAGTACTTC.

The chain recombines TRBV11-3 with TRBJ2-7; 8 bases fit TRBD1. The CDR3 has 14 residues. Germline loops: CDR1 SGHNT, CDR2 YENEEA. V lost 5 bases and J lost 5; bases outside the gene matches: 8. The CDR3 DNA reads TGTGCCAGCAGCCCAGGACAGGGTCGCGACGAGCAGTACTTC. Encoded protein: CASSPGQGRDEQYF.

At least ten counts were recorded for this clonotype. The CDR3 DNA sequence: TGCGCCAGCAGCTTGGGGCGGGGAGCCAAAAACATTCAGTACTTC. It codes for CASSLGRGAKNIQYF. J is TRBJ2-4 and V is TRBV5-1; maybe TRBD2 (6 bases). The CDR3 is made up of 15 amino acids. V lost 0 bases, J lost 0 bases, and 7 bases lay in between. In germline, CDR1 is SGHRS, CDR2 YFSETQ. Full variable domain (outside the CDR3, taken from reference TRBV5-1 and TRBJ2-4): KAGVTQTPRYLIKTRGQQVTLSCSPISGHRSVSWYQQTPGQGLQFLFEYFSETQRNKGNFPGRFSGRQFSNSRSEMNVSTLELGDSALYLCASSLGRGAKNIQYFGAGTRLSVL.

V usage is TRBV27 and J usage is TRBJ1-6; D unresolved. V lost 7 bases, J lost 4 bases, and 14 bases lay in between. The germline gives CDR1 MNHEY, CDR2 SMNVEV (reference sequence). The CDR3 extends over 15 amino acids. The DNA of the CDR3 is TGTGCCAGCACCCTTACTCGAACGTATAATTCACCCCTCCACTTT. Amino acids: CASTLTRTYNSPLHF.

The chain is built from TRBV19 and TRBJ2-1; possibly TRBD1 for D (6 bases). This CDR3 is 16 amino acids long. V was shortened by 4 bases and J by 4 bases, with 17 bases between the two germline ends. From germline, CDR1 is LNHDA and CDR2 SQIVND (reference sequence). DNA for the CDR3: TGTGCCAGTAGTACACAAACAGGGAAGGCATACAATGAGCAGTTCTTC. Its protein product is CASSTQTGKAYNEQFF.

This rearrangement joins TRBV12-3 or TRBV12-4 to TRBJ1-2, with D uncertain. Trimming cost V 5 bases and J 4 bases, with 8 bases left between them. The CDR3 totals 12 residues. The CDR3 DNA reads as TGTGCCAGCAGTCGCGGGCCCTATGGCTACACCTTC. It translates to CASSRGPYGYTF.

This clonotype showed up many times. V usage is TRBV28 and J usage is TRBJ2-2; D is unclear. Trimming left V 3 bases short and J 0 bases short, with 8 bases between. The CDR3 covers 15 residues. CDR1 and CDR2 (germline): MDHEN, SYDVKM. Here the CDR3 reads CASSLPGANTGELFF. CDR3 DNA sequence: TGTGCCAGCAGTTTGCCAGGAGCGAACACCGGGGAGCTGTTTTTT.

In its sample, this clonotype was seen many times. The chain uses TRBV15 and TRBJ2-2; maybe TRBD2 (6 bases). The V gene lost 0 bases and the J gene lost 0 bases, with 14 bases spanning the gap. This CDR3 spans 18 amino acids. In germline, CDR1 is LNHNV, CDR2 YYDKDF (reference sequence). As DNA, the CDR3 is TGTGCCACCAGCAGAGACCCCTGGGGGGATTCGAACACCGGGGAGCTGTTTTTT. Translated, it gives CATSRDPWGDSNTGELFF.

In this sample, this clonotype turned up a few times. CDR3 nucleotide sequence: TGTGCCAGCAGATCCTCGGGACTAGCGGACTCCTCCTACGAGCAGTACTTC. Amino acid sequence: CASRSSGLADSSYEQYF. V is TRBV12-3 or TRBV12-4 and J is TRBJ2-7; TRBD2 agrees at 11 bases. The trim removed 6 bases at V and 0 bases at J, leaving 10 bases unmatched. CDR3 size: 17 residues.

The V and J genes are TRBV7-9 and TRBJ2-7; D might be TRBD1 (6 bases). Trimming removed 5 bases from V and 1 base from J, with 15 bases in between. This CDR3 is built from 15 residues. CDR1 SEHNR and CDR2 FQNEAQ come from the germline V gene (reference sequence). This chain's CDR3 is CASSLSGTPSYEQYF. CDR3 nucleotide sequence: TGTGCCAGCAGCCTCTCCGGGACACCGTCCTACGAGCAGTACTTC.

This clonotype was observed at least ten times. The V gene is TRBV7-2, the J gene TRBJ2-5, with TRBD2 matching 15 bases. V lost 1 base, J lost 4 bases, and 4 bases stayed unmatched. Germline CDR1 and CDR2: SGHTA and FQGNSA. CDR3 size: 17 residues. The CDR3 sequence: CASSLGTSGGAPETQYF. In DNA, the CDR3 is TGTGCCAGCAGCTTAGGGACTAGCGGGGGGGCCCCAGAGACCCAGTACTTC. The variable domain in full, with the rest retrieved from reference TRBV7-2 and TRBJ2-5, is GAGVSQSPSNKVTEKGKDVELRCDPISGHTALYWYRQSLGQGLEFLIYFQGNSAPDKSGLPSDRFSAERTGGSVSTLTIQRTQQEDSAVYLCASSLGTSGGAPETQYFGPGTRLLVL.

This chain uses TRBV29-1 with TRBJ1-6; no clear D gene. Germline-derived CDR1 and CDR2 are SQVTM and ANQGSEA. The CDR3 has 17 residues. The V end was cut by 0 bases, the J end by 0 bases, with 12 bases between. CDR3 bases: TGCAGCGTTGAAGATCGTGGAACGAGCTCCTATAATTCACCCCTCCACTTT. Translating it yields CSVEDRGTSSYNSPLHF.